Below are 10 T cell receptor beta chains sequenced from a single sample in a study of OX40 agonist ivuxolimab in advanced cancers. Sequencing used immunoSEQ multiplex PCR; TCRdb keeps in-frame clones, though not all of them. The table shows approximately 100,000 clones, with 70% to 90% occurring only once. Specimen: CD4+ or CD8+ T cells sorted from blood, collected in a trial of the OX40 agonist ivuxolimab. The receptors come from an adult with an advanced solid tumor such as melanoma, head and neck, liver or kidney cancer.

The chain carries TRBV5-4 and TRBJ2-5; 9 bases agree with TRBD1. Judging by the DNA end, TRBJ2-7 fits better; the J call may be wrong. The length of the CDR3 is 15 residues. The germline V gene has CDR1 SGHNT and CDR2 YYREEE (reference sequence). CDR3 sequence: CASNSFRDRVTEQYF. In DNA form, the CDR3 reads TGTGCCAGCAACTCCTTCCGGGACAGGGTCACCGAGCAGTACTTC.

The chain couples TRBV28 to TRBJ1-5; no clear D gene. Trimming cost V 6 bases and J 0 bases, with 9 bases left between them. CDR3 size: 14 residues. Germline V gives CDR1 MDHEN, CDR2 SYDVKM. In nucleotides, the CDR3 is TGTGCCAGCAGAGGACGGTATAGCAATCAGCCCCAGCATTTT. Translated, it gives CASRGRYSNQPQHF.

This clone came up once. This rearrangement joins TRBV28 to TRBJ2-7; the D is unclear. V was trimmed by 5 bases and J by 1 base, leaving 12 bases between them. The CDR3 extends over 14 amino acids. CDR1 and CDR2 (germline): MDHEN, SYDVKM. The CDR3, as DNA: TGTGCCAGCAGTAAGCTGCCCTTATCCTACGAGCAGTACTTC. It encodes CASSKLPLSYEQYF.

The chain combines TRBV25-1 with TRBJ2-3; 14 bases agree with TRBD2. This CDR3 has 15 residues. Unmatched junction bases numbered 6, after V lost 8 bases and J lost 5 bases. Germline lookup yields CDR1 MGHDK and CDR2 SYGVNS. The DNA for the CDR3 is TGTGCCAGCTCTCGACTAGCGGGAGGGAGAGATACGCAGTATTTT. It specifies CASSRLAGGRDTQYF.

The chain combines TRBV11-3 with TRBJ1-1; D gene ambiguous. Trimming removed 0 bases at V and 8 bases at J, with 10 bases between. CDR1 is SGHNT and CDR2 is YENEEA in the germline V gene. The CDR3 consists of 13 residues. As DNA, the CDR3 is TGTGCCAGCAGCTTAGATTCTTCGTCCGAAGCTTTCTTT. Amino acid sequence: CASSLDSSSEAFF.

Only one count was recorded for this clone. CDR3 protein: CASSDGTGDYNEQFF. CDR3 DNA sequence: TGTGCCAGCAGCGACGGGACGGGCGACTACAATGAGCAGTTCTTC. The rearrangement links TRBV11-3 to TRBJ2-1; the D gene could be TRBD1 or TRBD2 (5 bases each). V was trimmed by 5 bases and J by 3 bases, leaving 14 bases between them. The germline CDR1 and CDR2 sequences are SGHNT and YENEEA. The CDR3 is 15 amino acids.

The chain joins TRBV7-9 to TRBJ2-3; D call uncertain. Per the germline V gene, CDR1 is SEHNR and CDR2 is FQNEAQ (reference sequence). Trimming left V 2 bases short and J 4 bases short, with 7 bases between. The length of the CDR3 is 13 residues. CDR3 nucleotides: TGTGCCAGCAGCTTAAGCACAGCAGATACGCAGTATTTT. Encoded protein: CASSLSTADTQYF.

The chain carries TRBV5-1 and TRBJ1-2; D gene ambiguous. V lost 0 bases and J 5 bases, leaving 11 bases between the germline ends. Germline V CDR1 and CDR2: SGHRS, YFSETQ. The CDR3 spans 14 residues. CDR3 nucleotide sequence: TGCGCCAGCAGCTTGGATGGGCGGGAATATGGCTACACCTTC. It encodes CASSLDGREYGYTF.

CDR3 in amino acids: CASSHNLQEWWVTDTQYF. The CDR3 nucleotides read TGCGCCAGCAGCCATAACCTACAGGAGTGGTGGGTCACAGATACGCAGTATTTT. V gene TRBV4-3 combines with J gene TRBJ2-3, with D possibly matching TRBD1 (5 bases). Germline CDR1 is LGHNA and CDR2 is YSLEER. Trimming removed 3 bases at V and 2 bases at J, with 21 bases between. CDR3 length: 18 residues.

The V and J genes are TRBV7-8 and TRBJ1-4, with D tentatively TRBD1 (5 bases). CDR3 length: 15 residues. V lost 0 bases and J 4 bases, leaving 9 bases between the germline ends. Germline CDR1 is SGHVS and CDR2 is FQNEAQ. The CDR3 DNA reads as TGTGCCAGCAGCTTAGCGGGGCGCTTTAATGAAAAACTGTTTTTT. Translation gives CASSLAGRFNEKLFF. Variable domain in full (rest from reference TRBV7-8 and TRBJ1-4): GAGVSQSPRYKVAKRGQDVALRCDPISGHVSLFWYQQALGQGPEFLTYFQNEAQLDKSGLPSDRFFAERPEGSVSTLKIQRTQQEDSAVYLCASSLAGRFNEKLFFGSGTQLSVL.